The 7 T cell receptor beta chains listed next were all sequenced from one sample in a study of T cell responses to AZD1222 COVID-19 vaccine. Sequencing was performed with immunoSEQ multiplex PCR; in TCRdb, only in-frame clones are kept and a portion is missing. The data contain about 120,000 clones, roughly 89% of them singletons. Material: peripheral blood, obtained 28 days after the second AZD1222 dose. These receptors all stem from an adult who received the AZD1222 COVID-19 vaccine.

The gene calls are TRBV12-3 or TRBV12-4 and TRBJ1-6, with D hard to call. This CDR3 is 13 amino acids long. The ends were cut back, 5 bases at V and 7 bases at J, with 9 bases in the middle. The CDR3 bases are TGTGCCAGCAGTGTACAAGGGAATTCACCCCTCCACTTT. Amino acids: CASSVQGNSPLHF.

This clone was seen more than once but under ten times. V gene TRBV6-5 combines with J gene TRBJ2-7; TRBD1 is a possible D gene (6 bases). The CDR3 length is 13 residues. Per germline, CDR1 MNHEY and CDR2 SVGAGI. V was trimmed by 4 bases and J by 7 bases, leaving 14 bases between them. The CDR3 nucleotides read TGTGCCAGCAGTTTGATACAGGGTGGGGAGCAGTACTTC. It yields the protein CASSLIQGGEQYF.

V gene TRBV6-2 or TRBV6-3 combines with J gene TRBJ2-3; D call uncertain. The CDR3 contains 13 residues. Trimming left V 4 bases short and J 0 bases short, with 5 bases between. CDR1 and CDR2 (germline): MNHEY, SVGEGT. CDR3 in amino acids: CASSFQSTDTQYF. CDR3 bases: TGTGCCAGCAGTTTCCAGAGCACAGATACGCAGTATTTT.

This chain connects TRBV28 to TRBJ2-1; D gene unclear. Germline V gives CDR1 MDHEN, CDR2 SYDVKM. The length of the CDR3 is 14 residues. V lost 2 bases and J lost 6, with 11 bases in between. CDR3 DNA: TGTGCCAGCAGTTTACAAGAGAGCTTCAATGAGCAGTTCTTC. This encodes CASSLQESFNEQFF.

The CDR3 region is CSASTETSGGYTF. The CDR3 nucleotides are TGCAGTGCTAGTACAGAAACAAGCGGCGGCTACACCTTC. The rearrangement joins TRBV20-1 to TRBJ1-2; D is uncertain. Trimming took 3 bases from V and 8 from J, leaving 16 bases between them. The CDR3 extends over 13 amino acids. The germline gives CDR1 DFQATT, CDR2 SNEGSKA (reference sequence).

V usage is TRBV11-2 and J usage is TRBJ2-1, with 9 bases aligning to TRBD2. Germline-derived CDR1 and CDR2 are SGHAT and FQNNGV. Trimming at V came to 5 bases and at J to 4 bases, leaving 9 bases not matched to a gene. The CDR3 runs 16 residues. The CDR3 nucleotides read TGTGCCAGCAGCCCAATAGCGGGAGCGGGTTACAATGAGCAGTTCTTC. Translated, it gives CASSPIAGAGYNEQFF.

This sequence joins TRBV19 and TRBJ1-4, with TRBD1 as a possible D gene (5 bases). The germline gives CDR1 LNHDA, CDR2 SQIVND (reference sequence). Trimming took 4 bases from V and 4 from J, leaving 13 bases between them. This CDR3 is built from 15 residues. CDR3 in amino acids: CASSTPGRGNEKLFF. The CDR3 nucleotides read TGTGCCAGTAGTACCCCGGGGAGGGGTAATGAAAAACTGTTTTTT.